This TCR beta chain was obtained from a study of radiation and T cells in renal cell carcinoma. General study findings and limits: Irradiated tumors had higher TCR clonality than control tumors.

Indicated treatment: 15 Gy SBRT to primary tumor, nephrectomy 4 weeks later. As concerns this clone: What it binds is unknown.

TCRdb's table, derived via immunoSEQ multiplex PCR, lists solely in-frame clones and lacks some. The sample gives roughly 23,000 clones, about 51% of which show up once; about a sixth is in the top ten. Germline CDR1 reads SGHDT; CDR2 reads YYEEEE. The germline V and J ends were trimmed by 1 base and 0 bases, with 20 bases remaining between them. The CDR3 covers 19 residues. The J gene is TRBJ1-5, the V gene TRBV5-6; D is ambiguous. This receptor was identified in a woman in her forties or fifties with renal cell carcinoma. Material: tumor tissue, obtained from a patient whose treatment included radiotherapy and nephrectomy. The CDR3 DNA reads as TGTGCCAGCAGCTTGATAACGATCAGAATTCGGGATAGCAATCAGCCCCAGCATTTT. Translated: CASSLITIRIRDSNQPQHF.